The T cell receptor beta chain described here comes from a study of cytomegalovirus exposure and HLA in healthy donors. Study results and caveats: In the roughly 130 validation repertoires, a later analysis found that first-cohort TCR clusters tended to co-occur.

Produced via immunoSEQ multiplex PCR; TCRdb's table is partial and in-frame only. In the table there are 110,000 or so clones, 88% of which are singletons. Details on this clone: The antigen is unknown.

V dropped 7 bases and J dropped 2; count of bases not matched to a gene: 9. The CDR3 extends over 14 amino acids. In germline, CDR1 is SQVTM, CDR2 ANQGSEA. This clonotype was sampled from a woman between 18 and 29 years old in good health and CMV-seronegative. This chain connects TRBV29-1 to TRBJ1-2; 8 bases match TRBD1. Sequenced: PBMCs. In DNA form, the CDR3 reads TGCAGCGCCGATGACAGGGGTTTAAACTATGGCTACACCTTC. It encodes CSADDRGLNYGYTF.